This T cell receptor (beta chain) was identified in a study of response to subunit inactivated influenza vaccine. Broader study findings: That few new T cells are recruited by each seasonal influenza vaccination was the authors' suggestion.

This clonotype was seen many times. Its target is unknown. The trim removed 6 bases at V and 2 bases at J, leaving 4 bases unmatched. This CDR3 spans 14 amino acids. TCRdb analysed the RT-PCR reads with MiXCR anew, one entry per CDR3 protein. This table has around 490,000 distinct CDR3 sequences, under 9% appearing once. The chain employs TRBV12-3 or TRBV12-4 and TRBJ1-5, with 7 bases identical to TRBD1. The material was PBMCs from blood, obtained roughly 24 months after vaccination. The TCR comes from a man aged 50-75 years who received an inactivated influenza vaccine. The CDR3 region has the DNA TGTGCCAGCAGCCTTGGGACAGGCAATCAGCCCCAGCATTTT. It codes for CASSLGTGNQPQHF.